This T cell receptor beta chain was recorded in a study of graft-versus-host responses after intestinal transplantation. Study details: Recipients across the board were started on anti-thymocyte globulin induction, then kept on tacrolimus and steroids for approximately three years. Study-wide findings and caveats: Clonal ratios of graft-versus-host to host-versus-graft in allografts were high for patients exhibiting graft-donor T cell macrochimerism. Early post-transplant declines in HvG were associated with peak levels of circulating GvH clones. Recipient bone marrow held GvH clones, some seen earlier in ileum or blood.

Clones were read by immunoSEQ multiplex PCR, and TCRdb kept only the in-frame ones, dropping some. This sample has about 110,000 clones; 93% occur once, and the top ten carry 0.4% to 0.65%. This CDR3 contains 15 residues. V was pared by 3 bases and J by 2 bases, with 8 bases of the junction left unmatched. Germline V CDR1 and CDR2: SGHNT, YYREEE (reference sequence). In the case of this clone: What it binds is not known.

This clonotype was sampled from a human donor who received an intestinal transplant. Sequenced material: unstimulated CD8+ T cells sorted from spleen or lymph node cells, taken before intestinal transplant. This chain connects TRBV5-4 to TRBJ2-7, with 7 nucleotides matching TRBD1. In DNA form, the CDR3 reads TGTGCCAGCAGCTCCAAATCGACAGGGACCTACGAGCAGTACTTC. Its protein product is CASSSKSTGTYEQYF.